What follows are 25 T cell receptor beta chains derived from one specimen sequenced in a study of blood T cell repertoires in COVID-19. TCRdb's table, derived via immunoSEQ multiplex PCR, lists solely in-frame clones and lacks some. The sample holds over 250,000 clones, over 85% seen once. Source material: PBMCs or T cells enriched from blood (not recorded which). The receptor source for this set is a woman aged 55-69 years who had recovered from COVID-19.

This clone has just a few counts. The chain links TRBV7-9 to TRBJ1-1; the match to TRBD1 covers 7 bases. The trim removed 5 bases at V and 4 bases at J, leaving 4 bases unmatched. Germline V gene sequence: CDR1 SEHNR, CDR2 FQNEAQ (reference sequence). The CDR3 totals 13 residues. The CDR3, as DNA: TGTGCCAGCAGCCAGGGGACAGCCACTGAAGCTTTCTTT. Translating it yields CASSQGTATEAFF.

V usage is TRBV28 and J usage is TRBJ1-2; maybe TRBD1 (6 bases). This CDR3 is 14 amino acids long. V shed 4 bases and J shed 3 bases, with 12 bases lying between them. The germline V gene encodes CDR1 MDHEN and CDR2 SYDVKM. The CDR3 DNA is TGTGCCAGCAGTTCCGGACAGACTTACTATGGCTACACCTTC. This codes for CASSSGQTYYGYTF.

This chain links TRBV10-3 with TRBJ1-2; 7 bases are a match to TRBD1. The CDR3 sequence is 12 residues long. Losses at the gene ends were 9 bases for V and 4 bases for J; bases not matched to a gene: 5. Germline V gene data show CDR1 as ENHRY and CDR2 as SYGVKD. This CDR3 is CAMGRDSYGYTF. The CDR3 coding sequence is TGTGCCATGGGACGGGACAGCTATGGCTACACCTTC.

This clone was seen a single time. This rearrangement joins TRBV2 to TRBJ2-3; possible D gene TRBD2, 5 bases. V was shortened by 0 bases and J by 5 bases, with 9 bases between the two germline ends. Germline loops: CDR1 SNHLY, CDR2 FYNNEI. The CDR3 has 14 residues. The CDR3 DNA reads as TGTGCCAGCAGTGAAGCGCTTGAGGGAGATACGCAGTATTTT. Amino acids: CASSEALEGDTQYF.

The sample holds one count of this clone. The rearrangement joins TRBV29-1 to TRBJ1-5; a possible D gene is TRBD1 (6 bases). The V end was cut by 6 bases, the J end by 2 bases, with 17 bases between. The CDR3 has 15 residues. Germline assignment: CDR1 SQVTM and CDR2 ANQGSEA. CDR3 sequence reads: CSVSVGGAGNQPQHF. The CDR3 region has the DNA TGCAGCGTATCCGTCGGGGGGGCCGGCAATCAGCCCCAGCATTTT. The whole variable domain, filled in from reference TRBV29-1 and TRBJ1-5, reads SAVISQKPSRDICQRGTSLTIQCQVDSQVTMMFWYRQQPGQSLTLIATANQGSEATYESGFVIDKFPISRPNLTFSTLTVSNMSPEDSSIYLCSVSVGGAGNQPQHFGDGTRLSIL.

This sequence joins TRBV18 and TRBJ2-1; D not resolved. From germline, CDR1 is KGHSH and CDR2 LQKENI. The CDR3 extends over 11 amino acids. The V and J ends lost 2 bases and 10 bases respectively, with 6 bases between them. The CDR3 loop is CASSPEREQFF. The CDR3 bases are TGTGCCAGCTCACCAGAGAGGGAGCAGTTCTTC.

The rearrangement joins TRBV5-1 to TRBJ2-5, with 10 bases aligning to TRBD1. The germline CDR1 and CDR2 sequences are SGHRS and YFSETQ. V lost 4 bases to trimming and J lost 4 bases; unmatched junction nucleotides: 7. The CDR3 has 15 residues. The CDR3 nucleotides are TGCGCCAGCAGCCAAGACAGGGGGCTCTTAGAGACCCAGTACTTC. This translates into CASSQDRGLLETQYF.

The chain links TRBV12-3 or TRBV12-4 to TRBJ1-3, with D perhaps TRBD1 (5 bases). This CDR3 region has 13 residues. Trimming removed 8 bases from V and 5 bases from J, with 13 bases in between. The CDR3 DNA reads TGTGCCAGCGCACAGGCGCTCCGAAACACCATATATTTT. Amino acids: CASAQALRNTIYF.

The CDR3 DNA sequence: TGTGCCAGCAGCTTAGTAACAGGGCTCCACGAGCAGTACTTC. Its translation: CASSLVTGLHEQYF. The chain employs TRBV7-9 and TRBJ2-7, with D maybe TRBD1 (6 bases). This CDR3 region has 14 residues. V shed 1 base and J shed 5 bases, with 12 bases lying between them. Germline values: CDR1 SEHNR, CDR2 FQNEAQ (reference sequence).

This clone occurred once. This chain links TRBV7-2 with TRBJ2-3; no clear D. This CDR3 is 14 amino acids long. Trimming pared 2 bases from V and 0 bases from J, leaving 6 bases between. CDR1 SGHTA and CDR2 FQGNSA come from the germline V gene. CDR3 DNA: TGTGCCAGCAGCTTAAATCCGAGCACAGATACGCAGTATTTT. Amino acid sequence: CASSLNPSTDTQYF.

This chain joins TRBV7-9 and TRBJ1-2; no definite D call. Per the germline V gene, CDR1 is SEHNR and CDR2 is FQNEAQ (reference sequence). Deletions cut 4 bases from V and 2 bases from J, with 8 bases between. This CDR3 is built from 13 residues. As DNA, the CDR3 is TGTGCCAGCAGCTCGACATCGAACTATGGCTACACCTTC. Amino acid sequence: CASSSTSNYGYTF.

CDR3 in amino acids: CATSDPGLAYYNEQFF. The CDR3 DNA follows: TGTGCCACCAGTGATCCGGGACTAGCTTACTACAATGAGCAGTTCTTC. The rearrangement uses TRBV24-1 and TRBJ2-1; TRBD2 aligns across 9 bases. Germline V CDR1 and CDR2: KGHDR, SFDVKD. The CDR3 has 16 amino acids. Trimming cost V 3 bases and J 3 bases; bases outside gene matches: 5.

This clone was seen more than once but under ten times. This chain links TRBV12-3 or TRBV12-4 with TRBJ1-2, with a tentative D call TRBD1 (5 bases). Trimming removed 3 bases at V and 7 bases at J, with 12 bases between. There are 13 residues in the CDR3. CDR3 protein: CASSFRGSGGYTF. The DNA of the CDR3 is TGTGCCAGCAGTTTTCGGGGGAGTGGTGGCTACACCTTC.

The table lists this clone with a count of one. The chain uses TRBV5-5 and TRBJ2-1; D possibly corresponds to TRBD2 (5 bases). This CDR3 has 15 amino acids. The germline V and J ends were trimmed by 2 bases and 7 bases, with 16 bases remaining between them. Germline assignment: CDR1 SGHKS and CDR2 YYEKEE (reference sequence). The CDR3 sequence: CASSFSRPSWNEQFF. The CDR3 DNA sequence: TGTGCCAGCAGCTTCTCGCGACCTAGCTGGAATGAGCAGTTCTTC.

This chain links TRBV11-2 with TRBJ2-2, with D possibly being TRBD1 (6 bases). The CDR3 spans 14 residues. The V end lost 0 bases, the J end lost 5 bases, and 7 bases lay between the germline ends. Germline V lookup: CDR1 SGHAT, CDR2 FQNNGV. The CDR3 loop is CASSLDTGTGELFF. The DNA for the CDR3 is TGTGCCAGCAGCTTAGATACAGGGACCGGGGAGCTGTTTTTT.

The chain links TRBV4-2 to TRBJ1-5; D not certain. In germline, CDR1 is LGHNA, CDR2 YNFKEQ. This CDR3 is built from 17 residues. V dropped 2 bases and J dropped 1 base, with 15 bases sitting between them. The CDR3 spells CASSQLEGDQSNQPQHF. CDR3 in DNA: TGTGCCAGCAGCCAACTCGAGGGTGACCAAAGCAATCAGCCCCAGCATTTT.

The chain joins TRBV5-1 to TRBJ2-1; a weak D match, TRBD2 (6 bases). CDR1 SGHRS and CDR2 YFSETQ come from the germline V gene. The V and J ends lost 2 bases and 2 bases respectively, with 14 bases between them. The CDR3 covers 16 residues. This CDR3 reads CASSFQTRKAYNEQFF. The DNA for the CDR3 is TGCGCCAGCAGCTTCCAGACTAGGAAGGCCTACAATGAGCAGTTCTTC.

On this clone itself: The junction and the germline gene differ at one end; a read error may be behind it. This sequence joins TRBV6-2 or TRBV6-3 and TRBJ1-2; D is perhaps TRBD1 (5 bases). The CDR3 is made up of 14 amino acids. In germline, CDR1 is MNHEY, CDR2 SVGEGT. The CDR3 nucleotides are TGTGCCAGCAGTTCATGGGGCGCCGAGTATGTCTACACCTTC. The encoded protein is CASSSWGAEYVYTF.

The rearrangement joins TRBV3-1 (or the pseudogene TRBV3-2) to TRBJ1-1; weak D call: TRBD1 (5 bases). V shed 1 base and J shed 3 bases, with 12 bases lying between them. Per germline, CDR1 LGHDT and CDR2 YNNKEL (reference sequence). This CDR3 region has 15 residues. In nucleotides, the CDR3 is TGTGCCAGCAGCCAAGGGACACTGGGGCACACTGAAGCTTTCTTT. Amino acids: CASSQGTLGHTEAFF.

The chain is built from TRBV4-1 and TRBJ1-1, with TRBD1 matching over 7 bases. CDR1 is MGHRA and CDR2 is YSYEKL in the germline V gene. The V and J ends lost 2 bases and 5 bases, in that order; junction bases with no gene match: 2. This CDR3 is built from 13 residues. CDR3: CASSQRGRTEAFF. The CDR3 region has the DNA TGCGCCAGCAGCCAAAGGGGGCGGACTGAAGCTTTCTTT.

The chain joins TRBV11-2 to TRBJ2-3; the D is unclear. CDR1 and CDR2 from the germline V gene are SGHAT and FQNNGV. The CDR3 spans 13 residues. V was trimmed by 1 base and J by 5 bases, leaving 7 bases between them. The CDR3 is CASSLGVRDTQYF. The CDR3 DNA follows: TGTGCCAGCAGCTTAGGTGTTCGAGATACGCAGTATTTT.

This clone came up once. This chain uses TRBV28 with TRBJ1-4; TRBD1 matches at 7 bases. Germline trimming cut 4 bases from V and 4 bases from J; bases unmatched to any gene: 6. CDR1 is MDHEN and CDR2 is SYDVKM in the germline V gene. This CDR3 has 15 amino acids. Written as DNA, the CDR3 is TGTGCCAGCAGTTCCGGGGACAGATATAATGAAAAACTGTTTTTT. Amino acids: CASSSGDRYNEKLFF.

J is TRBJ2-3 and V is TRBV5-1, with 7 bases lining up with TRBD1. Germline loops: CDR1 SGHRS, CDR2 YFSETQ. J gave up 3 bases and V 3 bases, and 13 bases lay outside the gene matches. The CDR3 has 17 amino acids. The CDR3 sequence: CASSSDVPGGLTDTQYF. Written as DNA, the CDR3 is TGCGCCAGCAGCTCGGATGTGCCAGGGGGATTGACAGATACGCAGTATTTT.

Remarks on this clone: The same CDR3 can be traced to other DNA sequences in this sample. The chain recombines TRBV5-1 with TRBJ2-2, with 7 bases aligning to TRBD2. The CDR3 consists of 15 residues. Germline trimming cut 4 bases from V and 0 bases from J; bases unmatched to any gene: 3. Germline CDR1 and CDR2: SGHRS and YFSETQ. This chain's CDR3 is CASSPSGTNTGELFF. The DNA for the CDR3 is TGCGCCAGCAGCCCTAGCGGCACGAACACCGGGGAGCTGTTTTTT.

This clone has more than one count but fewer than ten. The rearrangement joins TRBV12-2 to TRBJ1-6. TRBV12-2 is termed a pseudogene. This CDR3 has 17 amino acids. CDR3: CASRLGIGGIHNSPLHF. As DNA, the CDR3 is TGTGCAAGTCGCCTAGGGATTGGCGGGATTCATAATTCACCCCTCCACTTT.